This T cell receptor (beta chain) was obtained from a study of blood T cell repertoires in COVID-19. About the research overall: T cells, B-cell-depleted T cells, or PBMCs supplied cDNA or gDNA.

In the source study's methods: The authors estimated nucleated cell counts from reference gene primer amplification. Assay: immunoSEQ multiplex PCR; the TCRdb copy retains only in-frame clones and omits some. V, J and clone size are those of that table, while D and trimming were read from the DNA. The sample gives around 140,000 clones, roughly 89% of which show up once; under 3% is in the top ten. A few counts support this clone. The TCR comes from a man in his 60s with active or convalescent COVID-19. Material: peripheral blood.

CDR3 protein: CASSPRGQADEKLFF. CDR3 DNA: TGTGCCAGCAGCCCTCGAGGACAGGCGGATGAAAAACTGTTTTTT. The gene calls are TRBV13 and TRBJ1-4, with 7 bases aligning to TRBD1. The CDR3 is 15 residues long. Germline CDR1 reads PRHDT; CDR2 reads FYEKMQ (reference sequence). Unmatched junction bases numbered 9, after V lost 5 bases and J lost 6 bases.